A selection of T cell receptor beta chains follows, all from one sample in a study of blood T cell repertoires in COVID-19. Only in-frame clones appear in the TCRdb table, and some are missing; sequencing was by immunoSEQ multiplex PCR. The table has roughly 160,000 clones, around nine tenths seen once. Sequencing was carried out using peripheral blood. The receptors stem from a man in his fifties or sixties who had recovered from COVID-19. Each CDR3 is given with its conserved first and last residue. Each record gives: V gene, clone size, J gene, D gene, CDR3 protein, CDR3 DNA. A D gene is named only where the DNA matches it firmly. Some rows mark clone size as missing; the rest say once, few, many or name a class of expanded clone.

v_call: TRBV28
clone_size: -
j_call: TRBJ1-4
d_call: TRBD1
cdr3_aa: CASSIRQGVGKLFF
cdr3_nt: TGTGCCAGCTCGATTCGACAGGGGGTAGGAAAACTGTTTTTT

v_call: TRBV6-2/TRBV6-3
clone_size: once
j_call: TRBJ2-1
d_call: TRBD2
cdr3_aa: CASSYDARSGLAGGRGEQFF
cdr3_nt: TGTGCCAGCAGTTACGACGCGAGGAGCGGACTAGCGGGAGGGCGGGGTGAGCAGTTCTTC

v_call: TRBV7-9
clone_size: -
j_call: TRBJ1-3
d_call: TRBD1
cdr3_aa: CASSLTGVSGNTIYF
cdr3_nt: TGTGCCAGCAGCTTAACAGGGGTATCTGGAAACACCATATATTTT

v_call: TRBV30
clone_size: -
j_call: TRBJ1-1
d_call: -
cdr3_aa: CAWSEQGRGTEAFF
cdr3_nt: TGTGCCTGGAGTGAGCAGGGAAGGGGCACTGAAGCTTTCTTT

v_call: TRBV2
clone_size: -
j_call: TRBJ2-3
d_call: TRBD2
cdr3_aa: CASSRGAPGLPTDTQYF
cdr3_nt: TGTGCCAGCAGCCGAGGAGCGCCGGGACTACCCACAGATACGCAGTATTTT

v_call: TRBV7-3
clone_size: -
j_call: TRBJ2-1
d_call: TRBD2
cdr3_aa: CASSLTAGGLYNEQFF
cdr3_nt: TGTGCCAGCAGCTTAACGGCGGGAGGCCTCTACAATGAGCAGTTCTTC

v_call: TRBV7-3
clone_size: -
j_call: TRBJ1-2
d_call: TRBD1
cdr3_aa: CASSSAGGNGYTF
cdr3_nt: TGTGCCAGCAGCTCCGCAGGGGGCAATGGCTACACCTTC

v_call: TRBV30
clone_size: -
j_call: TRBJ2-7
d_call: -
cdr3_aa: CAWIGLTDSYEQYF
cdr3_nt: TGTGCCTGGATAGGTTTGACTGACTCCTACGAGCAGTACTTC

v_call: TRBV25-1
clone_size: -
j_call: TRBJ2-7
d_call: -
cdr3_aa: CASSLGGGRYEQYF
cdr3_nt: TGTGCCAGCAGCCTGGGCGGAGGGAGGTACGAGCAGTACTTC

v_call: TRBV24-1
clone_size: -
j_call: TRBJ2-2
d_call: -
cdr3_aa: CATSDYAGTNTGELFF
cdr3_nt: TGTGCCACCAGTGATTACGCGGGAACGAACACCGGGGAGCTGTTTTTT

v_call: TRBV5-8
clone_size: -
j_call: TRBJ2-1
d_call: -
cdr3_aa: CASSSRPPQAREQFF
cdr3_nt: TGTGCCAGCAGCTCCCGCCCCCCTCAGGCCCGTGAGCAGTTCTTC

v_call: TRBV28
clone_size: -
j_call: TRBJ2-3
d_call: TRBD2
cdr3_aa: CASSFFGGADTDTQYF
cdr3_nt: TGTGCCAGCAGTTTTTTCGGGGGGGCCGATACAGATACGCAGTATTTT

v_call: TRBV5-1
clone_size: -
j_call: TRBJ1-2
d_call: TRBD1
cdr3_aa: CASSTLQGADGYTF
cdr3_nt: TGCGCCAGCAGCACACTACAGGGGGCAGATGGCTACACCTTC

v_call: TRBV7-3
clone_size: -
j_call: TRBJ2-1
d_call: -
cdr3_aa: CASSLTGTGVSYNEQFF
cdr3_nt: TGTGCCAGCAGCTTAACCGGCACGGGAGTGTCCTACAATGAGCAGTTCTTC

v_call: TRBV4-3
clone_size: once
j_call: TRBJ2-3
d_call: -
cdr3_aa: CASSRRLRTERTDTQYF
cdr3_nt: TGCGCCAGCAGCCGCCGCTTAAGGACAGAACGCACAGATACGCAGTATTTT

v_call: TRBV6-6
clone_size: -
j_call: TRBJ2-1
d_call: -
cdr3_aa: CASSYSRQSNEQFF
cdr3_nt: TGTGCCAGCAGTTACTCGAGGCAGAGCAATGAGCAGTTCTTC

v_call: TRBV11-1
clone_size: -
j_call: TRBJ2-3
d_call: TRBD1
cdr3_aa: CASSLRGPQVADTQYF
cdr3_nt: TGTGCCAGCAGCCTCAGGGGGCCCCAGGTCGCAGATACGCAGTATTTT

v_call: TRBV28
clone_size: -
j_call: TRBJ1-1
d_call: -
cdr3_aa: CASSLPYTVNTEAFF
cdr3_nt: TGTGCCAGCAGTTTGCCCTATACAGTGAACACTGAAGCTTTCTTT

v_call: TRBV4-2
clone_size: -
j_call: TRBJ1-5
d_call: -
cdr3_aa: CASSSSRTPGGNQPQHF
cdr3_nt: TGTGCCAGCAGCTCCAGCCGGACGCCCGGGGGCAATCAGCCCCAGCATTTT

v_call: TRBV28
clone_size: once
j_call: TRBJ2-7
d_call: TRBD1
cdr3_aa: CASSPDRVPLYEQYF
cdr3_nt: TGTGCCAGCAGTCCAGACAGGGTTCCCCTCTACGAGCAGTACTTC

v_call: TRBV19
clone_size: -
j_call: TRBJ1-5
d_call: TRBD1
cdr3_aa: CASSTGQGAGPQHF
cdr3_nt: TGTGCCAGTAGTACAGGACAGGGGGCCGGGCCCCAGCATTTT

v_call: TRBV7-2
clone_size: -
j_call: TRBJ2-7
d_call: TRBD2
cdr3_aa: CASSPLKQRGSYEQYF
cdr3_nt: TGTGCCAGCAGCCCCCTCAAACAGCGGGGGTCCTACGAGCAGTACTTC

v_call: TRBV6-5
clone_size: -
j_call: TRBJ2-7
d_call: TRBD2
cdr3_aa: CASSPAGGLGLEQYF
cdr3_nt: TGTGCCAGCAGCCCAGCCGGGGGACTAGGGCTCGAGCAGTACTTC

v_call: TRBV2
clone_size: -
j_call: TRBJ1-2
d_call: TRBD1
cdr3_aa: CASRPPGQAHYGYTF
cdr3_nt: TGTGCCAGCAGGCCCCCGGGACAGGCGCACTATGGCTACACCTTC

v_call: TRBV19
clone_size: -
j_call: TRBJ1-1
d_call: TRBD1
cdr3_aa: CASTRDRGGTEAFF
cdr3_nt: TGTGCCAGTACCCGGGACAGGGGCGGCACTGAAGCTTTCTTT

v_call: TRBV4-2
clone_size: -
j_call: TRBJ1-4
d_call: -
cdr3_aa: CASSQAFGTNEKLFF
cdr3_nt: TGTGCCAGCAGCCAAGCGTTCGGAACTAATGAAAAACTGTTTTTT

v_call: TRBV3-1/TRBV3-2
clone_size: few
j_call: TRBJ1-2
d_call: TRBD1
cdr3_aa: CASSRAGGGDGYTF
cdr3_nt: TGTGCCAGCAGCCGTGCAGGAGGGGGCGATGGCTACACCTTC

v_call: TRBV4-3
clone_size: once
j_call: TRBJ1-2
d_call: TRBD1
cdr3_aa: CASSLQGAREDGYTF
cdr3_nt: TGCGCCAGCAGCCTACAGGGGGCCCGAGAGGATGGCTACACCTTC

v_call: TRBV5-1
clone_size: -
j_call: TRBJ2-1
d_call: TRBD2
cdr3_aa: CASSWGAGGPNEQFF
cdr3_nt: TGCGCCAGCAGCTGGGGGGCGGGGGGGCCGAATGAGCAGTTCTTC

v_call: TRBV7-9
clone_size: -
j_call: TRBJ1-1
d_call: -
cdr3_aa: CASSLALRGNTEAFF
cdr3_nt: TGTGCCAGCAGCTTAGCGCTTAGGGGGAACACTGAAGCTTTCTTT

v_call: TRBV27
clone_size: -
j_call: TRBJ2-7
d_call: -
cdr3_aa: CASSHSGVAYEQYF
cdr3_nt: TGTGCCAGCAGTCACTCGGGGGTAGCCTACGAGCAGTACTTC

v_call: TRBV6-5
clone_size: -
j_call: TRBJ1-6
d_call: -
cdr3_aa: CASSYSGRPDNSPLHF
cdr3_nt: TGTGCCAGCAGTTACTCGGGGAGACCAGATAATTCACCCCTCCACTTT

v_call: TRBV12-3/TRBV12-4
clone_size: once
j_call: TRBJ2-2
d_call: -
cdr3_aa: CASKTGHTGELFF
cdr3_nt: TGTGCCAGCAAAACCGGACATACCGGGGAGCTGTTTTTT

v_call: TRBV28
clone_size: -
j_call: TRBJ2-7
d_call: TRBD1
cdr3_aa: CASSPWGQRSYEQYF
cdr3_nt: TGTGCCAGCAGTCCATGGGGACAGAGGTCCTACGAGCAGTACTTC

v_call: TRBV2
clone_size: -
j_call: TRBJ1-4
d_call: -
cdr3_aa: CASSAETGFNEKLFF
cdr3_nt: TGTGCCAGCAGTGCTGAGACAGGATTCAATGAAAAACTGTTTTTT

v_call: TRBV6-4
clone_size: once
j_call: TRBJ1-1
d_call: -
cdr3_aa: CASSVDMNTEAFF
cdr3_nt: TGTGCCAGCAGTGTCGACATGAACACTGAAGCTTTCTTT

v_call: TRBV5-6
clone_size: -
j_call: TRBJ1-1
d_call: -
cdr3_aa: CASSLRLGGTEAFF
cdr3_nt: TGTGCCAGCAGCTTGCGGCTGGGGGGGACTGAAGCTTTCTTT

v_call: TRBV11-2
clone_size: -
j_call: TRBJ2-3
d_call: -
cdr3_aa: CASSSIGGPSDTQYF
cdr3_nt: TGTGCCAGCAGCTCGATCGGGGGGCCCTCGGATACGCAGTATTTT

v_call: TRBV18
clone_size: -
j_call: TRBJ2-5
d_call: -
cdr3_aa: CASSPREGRETQYF
cdr3_nt: TGTGCCAGCTCACCAAGAGAAGGGAGGGAGACCCAGTACTTC

v_call: TRBV11-2
clone_size: -
j_call: TRBJ2-1
d_call: -
cdr3_aa: CASSLSVERIGGIEQFF
cdr3_nt: TGTGCCAGCAGCTTAAGTGTCGAGCGTATAGGCGGGATTGAGCAGTTCTTC

v_call: TRBV27
clone_size: -
j_call: TRBJ2-3
d_call: TRBD2
cdr3_aa: CASSSWTSGQDTQYF
cdr3_nt: TGTGCCAGCAGTTCCTGGACTAGCGGGCAGGATACGCAGTATTTT

v_call: TRBV5-1
clone_size: -
j_call: TRBJ2-7
d_call: TRBD1
cdr3_aa: CASRGTGGYIEQYF
cdr3_nt: TGCGCCAGCAGAGGGACAGGAGGTTACATCGAGCAGTACTTC

v_call: TRBV9
clone_size: -
j_call: TRBJ2-1
d_call: TRBD2
cdr3_aa: CASSVKRLAANNEQFF
cdr3_nt: TGTGCCAGCAGCGTAAAGAGACTAGCGGCGAACAATGAGCAGTTCTTC

v_call: TRBV28
clone_size: -
j_call: TRBJ1-1
d_call: -
cdr3_aa: CASRTGDTEAFF
cdr3_nt: TGTGCCAGCAGAACCGGGGACACTGAAGCTTTCTTT

v_call: TRBV18
clone_size: -
j_call: TRBJ2-3
d_call: TRBD2
cdr3_aa: CASSPPRPKDSGGAESTDTQYF
cdr3_nt: TGTGCCAGCTCACCACCAAGGCCGAAGGATAGCGGGGGGGCCGAAAGCACAGATACGCAGTATTTT

v_call: TRBV6-1
clone_size: -
j_call: TRBJ1-1
d_call: -
cdr3_aa: CASSEGTASNTEAFF
cdr3_nt: TGTGCCAGCAGTGAAGGGACAGCCTCGAACACTGAAGCTTTCTTT